This T cell receptor beta chain stems from a study of TIL therapy for anti-PD-1-resistant metastatic lung cancer. Background on the study: Several tumors were EGFR-mutant and two were ALK-rearranged.

The germline V gene has CDR1 MNHNY and CDR2 SVGAGI (reference sequence). The CDR3 runs 15 residues. Trimming removed 8 bases from V and 0 bases from J; junction bases left unmatched: 7. Time point: pre-treatment sample, taken before nivolumab and TIL therapy. Tumor tissue came from excised metastases, mostly pleural nodules or supraclavicular lymph nodes. The immunoSEQ assay was v3. Method: immunoSEQ multiplex PCR; TCRdb's copy keeps in-frame clones and lacks some. Seen here are tens of thousands of clones, 63% observed once, and the top ten hold about 16%. The chain has TRBV6-6 and TRBJ1-3, with TRBD1 identical over 7 bases. The material sequenced was tumor tissue, taken at baseline. The sequence was obtained from a woman aged 25 to 80 with non-small cell lung cancer. The CDR3 spells CASWGGGFSGNTIYF. CDR3 bases: TGTGCCAGCTGGGGAGGGGGCTTCTCTGGAAACACCATATATTTT.